Shown below are 16 T cell receptor beta chains from a single sample sequenced in a study of blood T cell repertoires in COVID-19. The data were produced by immunoSEQ multiplex PCR, yet TCRdb's version contains in-frame clones alone and is incomplete. The sample holds about 200,000 clones; around 80% are singletons and the top ten take roughly 13%. Sequenced: peripheral blood. These receptors were obtained from a human donor in a cohort sampled during active COVID-19.

V and J are TRBV29-1 and TRBJ1-1; 11 nucleotides match TRBD1. This CDR3 region has 20 residues. From germline, CDR1 is SQVTM and CDR2 ANQGSEA. Trimming at V came to 1 base and at J to 0 bases, leaving 16 bases not matched to a gene. The CDR3 DNA reads as TGCAGCGTTGAAGGGCGAGGGACAGGGGGTCGAATGAACCTGAACACTGAAGCTTTCTTT. Its protein is CSVEGRGTGGRMNLNTEAFF.

The genes are TRBV4-1 and TRBJ1-5; D possibly corresponds to TRBD1 (6 bases). Germline V gene sequence: CDR1 MGHRA, CDR2 YSYEKL. This CDR3 has 20 amino acids. Trimming shortened V by 1 base and J by 0 bases, and 22 bases separated the two germline ends. CDR3 coding DNA: TGCGCCAGCAGCCAAGGAGTCGGGACATCATACCTCTATAGCAATCAGCCCCAGCATTTT. Its translation: CASSQGVGTSYLYSNQPQHF.

The rearrangement links TRBV27 to TRBJ2-3; D is unclear. V gave up 1 base and J gave up 2 bases, with 7 bases separating them. Per the germline V gene, CDR1 is MNHEY and CDR2 is SMNVEV (reference sequence). This CDR3 has 14 amino acids. CDR3 sequence reads: CASSLLKHTDTQYF. CDR3 DNA sequence: TGTGCCAGCAGTTTATTGAAACACACAGATACGCAGTATTTT.

The chain uses TRBV6-5 and TRBJ2-3, with 7 nucleotides matching TRBD1. The CDR3 consists of 13 residues. CDR1 is MNHEY, CDR2 SVGAGI, per germline. Unmatched junction bases numbered 7, after V lost 10 bases and J lost 3 bases. The chain's CDR3 is CATEGAQTDTQYF. The CDR3 DNA reads as TGTGCCACAGAGGGGGCCCAGACAGATACGCAGTATTTT.

The chain links TRBV24-1 to TRBJ2-2; D perhaps matches TRBD1 (6 bases). The V end lost 8 bases, the J end lost 2 bases, and 8 bases lay between the germline ends. In germline, CDR1 is KGHDR, CDR2 SFDVKD. This CDR3 is 13 amino acids long. The CDR3 sequence: CATMDRNTGELFF. CDR3 sequence (DNA): TGTGCCACCATGGACAGAAACACCGGGGAGCTGTTTTTT.

The chain recombines TRBV12-5 with TRBJ2-1; 9 positions match TRBD2. CDR3 length: 16 residues. CDR1 is LGHNT, CDR2 FRNRAP, per germline. V lost 0 bases and J lost 9; bases outside the gene matches: 9. CDR3 loop: CASGLVGSGRHLEQFF. In DNA form, the CDR3 reads TGTGCTAGTGGTTTGGTAGGTAGCGGGAGACACCTTGAGCAGTTCTTC.

The rearrangement links TRBV3-1 (or the pseudogene TRBV3-2) to TRBJ2-1, with 14 bases identical to TRBD2. The length of the CDR3 is 18 residues. CDR1 is LGHDT and CDR2 is YNNKEL in the germline V gene (reference sequence). V was pared by 4 bases and J by 3 bases, with 8 bases of the junction left unmatched. The chain's CDR3 is CASSPTGTSGSGYNEQFF. The CDR3 DNA follows: TGTGCCAGCAGCCCTACTGGGACTAGCGGGAGTGGCTACAATGAGCAGTTCTTC.

The chain has TRBV25-1 and TRBJ2-7; the match to TRBD2 covers 7 bases. V dropped 3 bases and J dropped 3; count of bases not matched to a gene: 8. Germline CDR1 reads MGHDK; CDR2 reads SYGVNS. The CDR3 runs to 15 residues. CDR3 nucleotides: TGTGCCAGCAGTGACCCCTCCGGGACTAACTACGAGCAGTACTTC. It specifies CASSDPSGTNYEQYF.

This chain links TRBV7-9 with TRBJ2-1, with a tentative D call TRBD2 (7 bases). The CDR3 runs 18 residues. V shed 2 bases and J shed 0 bases, with 17 bases lying between them. Germline lookup yields CDR1 SEHNR and CDR2 FQNEAQ (reference sequence). CDR3 protein: CASSLRGGDRDSYNEQFF. CDR3 coding DNA: TGTGCCAGCAGCTTAAGAGGGGGGGACCGGGACTCCTACAATGAGCAGTTCTTC.

This clone was picked up one time. The chain uses TRBV28 and TRBJ2-1; TRBD1 matches 9 bases. Germline-derived CDR1 and CDR2 are MDHEN and SYDVKM. After removal of 5 bases from V and 1 base from J, the junction contained 6 bases not matched to a gene. The CDR3 consists of 16 residues. The DNA of the CDR3 is TGTGCCAGCAGTCGTTTCGGACAGGGGTCCTACAATGAGCAGTTCTTC. Translated: CASSRFGQGSYNEQFF.

The V call is TRBV29-1, the J call TRBJ2-3; 9 bases agree with TRBD1. The trim removed 7 bases at V and 1 base at J, leaving 6 bases unmatched. The CDR3 covers 14 residues. CDR1 is SQVTM, CDR2 ANQGSEA, per germline. The CDR3 nucleotides are TGCAGCGCCAAACGGACAGGGGGCACAGATACGCAGTATTTT. This sequence encodes CSAKRTGGTDTQYF.

The CDR3 region is CASSPLAGESGELFF. The CDR3 DNA follows: TGTGCCAGCTCACCACTAGCAGGGGAATCCGGGGAGCTGTTTTTT. The chain employs TRBV18 and TRBJ2-2; weak D call: TRBD1 (6 bases). V shed 1 base and J shed 6 bases, with 12 bases lying between them. Germline CDR1 KGHSH, CDR2 LQKENI. This CDR3 has 15 residues.

The chain employs TRBV18 and TRBJ2-2; D might be TRBD2 (6 bases). Between the trimmed V and J ends, which lost 4 bases and 5 bases, there was a span of 14 bases. Germline CDR1 and CDR2: KGHSH and LQKENI. The CDR3 extends over 15 amino acids. The CDR3 loop is CASSHDRDSTGELFF. The CDR3, as DNA: TGTGCCAGCTCACACGACCGGGACTCAACCGGGGAGCTGTTTTTT.

The chain couples TRBV28 to TRBJ1-5; unclear D gene. Trimming stripped 3 bases from V and 5 bases from J, with 8 bases between. The germline gives CDR1 MDHEN, CDR2 SYDVKM. The CDR3 covers 13 residues. The CDR3 region is CASSFYRHQPQHF. CDR3 nucleotides: TGTGCCAGCAGTTTCTACCGCCATCAGCCCCAGCATTTT.

This clone was seen a single time. This chain links TRBV21-1 with TRBJ2-2; the table assigns TRBD1, which was not confirmed against the DNA. TRBV21-1 is classified as a pseudogene. The CDR3 contains 18 residues. CDR3 nucleotide sequence: TGTGCCAGCAGCAAAACCGGGACAGGGGAATGGAGCACCGGGGAGCTGTTTTTT. It translates to CASSKTGTGEWSTGELFF.

V usage is TRBV4-1 and J usage is TRBJ2-1, with TRBD2 identical over 10 bases. The germline gives CDR1 MGHRA, CDR2 YSYEKL. The CDR3 spans 15 residues. Germline trimming cut 4 bases from V and 7 bases from J; bases unmatched to any gene: 7. CDR3 sequence: CASSPRASGRNEQFF. The CDR3 bases are TGCGCCAGCAGCCCGCGAGCTAGCGGGAGAAATGAGCAGTTCTTC.